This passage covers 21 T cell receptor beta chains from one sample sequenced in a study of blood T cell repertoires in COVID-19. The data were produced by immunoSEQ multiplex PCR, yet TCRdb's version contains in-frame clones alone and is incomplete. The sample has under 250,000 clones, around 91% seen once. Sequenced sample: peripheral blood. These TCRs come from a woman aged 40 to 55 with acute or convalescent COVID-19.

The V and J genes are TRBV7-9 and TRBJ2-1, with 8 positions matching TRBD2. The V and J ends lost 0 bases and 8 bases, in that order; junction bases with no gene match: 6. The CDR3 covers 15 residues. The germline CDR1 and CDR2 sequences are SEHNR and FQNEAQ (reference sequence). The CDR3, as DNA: TGTGCCAGCAGCTTAGCACTCGGGGGGGCCGATGAGCAGTTCTTC. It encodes CASSLALGGADEQFF.

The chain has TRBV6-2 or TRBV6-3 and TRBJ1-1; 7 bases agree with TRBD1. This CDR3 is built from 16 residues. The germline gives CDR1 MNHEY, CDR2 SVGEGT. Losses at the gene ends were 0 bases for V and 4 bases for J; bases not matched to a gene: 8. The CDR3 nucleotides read TGTGCCAGCAGTTACTCTCGGTCGGAGGGGGCCACTGAAGCTTTCTTT. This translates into CASSYSRSEGATEAFF.

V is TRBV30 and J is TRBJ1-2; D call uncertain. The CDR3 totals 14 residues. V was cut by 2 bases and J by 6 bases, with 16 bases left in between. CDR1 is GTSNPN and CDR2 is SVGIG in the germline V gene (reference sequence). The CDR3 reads CAWSPGPESDGYTF. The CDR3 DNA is TGTGCCTGGAGTCCGGGTCCCGAGTCGGATGGCTACACCTTC.

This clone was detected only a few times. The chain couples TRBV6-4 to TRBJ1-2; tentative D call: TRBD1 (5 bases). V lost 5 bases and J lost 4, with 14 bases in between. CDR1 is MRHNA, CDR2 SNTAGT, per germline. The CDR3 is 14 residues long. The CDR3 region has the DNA TGTGCCAGCAGTCCCGAGTCAGGGTCCTATGGCTACACCTTC. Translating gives CASSPESGSYGYTF.

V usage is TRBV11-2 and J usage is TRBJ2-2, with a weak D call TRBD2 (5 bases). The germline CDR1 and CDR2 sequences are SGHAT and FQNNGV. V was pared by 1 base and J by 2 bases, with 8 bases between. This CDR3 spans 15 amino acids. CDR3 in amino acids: CASSLGRGNTGELFF. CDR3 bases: TGTGCCAGCAGCTTAGGCCGGGGAAACACCGGGGAGCTGTTTTTT. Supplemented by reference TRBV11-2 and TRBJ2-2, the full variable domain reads EAGVAQSPRYKIIEKRQSVAFWCNPISGHATLYWYQQILGQGPKLLIQFQNNGVVDDSQLPKDRFSAERLKGVDSTLKIQPAKLEDSAVYLCASSLGRGNTGELFFGEGSRLTVL.

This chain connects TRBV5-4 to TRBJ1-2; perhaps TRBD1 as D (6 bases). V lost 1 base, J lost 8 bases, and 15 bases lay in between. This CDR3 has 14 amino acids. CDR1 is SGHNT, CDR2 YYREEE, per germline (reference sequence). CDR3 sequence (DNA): TGTGCCAGCAGCTTGCGGGGGGCGTTGGAGGGCTACACCTTC. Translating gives CASSLRGALEGYTF.

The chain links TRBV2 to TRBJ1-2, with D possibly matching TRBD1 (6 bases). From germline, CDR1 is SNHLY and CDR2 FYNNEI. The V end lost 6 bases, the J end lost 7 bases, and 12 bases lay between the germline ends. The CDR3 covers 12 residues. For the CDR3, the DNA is TGTGCCAGCAGCCCGGACAGAGGTGGCTACACCTTC. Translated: CASSPDRGGYTF.

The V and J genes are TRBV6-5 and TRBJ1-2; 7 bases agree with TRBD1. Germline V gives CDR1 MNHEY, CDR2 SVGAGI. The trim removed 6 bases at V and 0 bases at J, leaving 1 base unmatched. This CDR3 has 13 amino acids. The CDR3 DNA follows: TGTGCCAGCAGAGGGACAGCTAACTATGGCTACACCTTC. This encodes CASRGTANYGYTF.

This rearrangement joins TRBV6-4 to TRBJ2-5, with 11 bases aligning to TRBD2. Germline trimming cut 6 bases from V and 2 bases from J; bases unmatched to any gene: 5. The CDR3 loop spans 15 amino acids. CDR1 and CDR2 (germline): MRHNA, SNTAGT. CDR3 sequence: CASSVGTSGQETQYF. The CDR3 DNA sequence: TGTGCCAGCAGCGTGGGGACTAGCGGACAAGAGACCCAGTACTTC.

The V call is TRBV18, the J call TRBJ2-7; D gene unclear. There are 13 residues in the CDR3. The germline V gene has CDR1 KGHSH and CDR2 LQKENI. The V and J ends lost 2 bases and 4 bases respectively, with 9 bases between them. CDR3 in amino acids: CASSPGSGYEQYV. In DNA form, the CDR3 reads TGTGCCAGCTCACCAGGGTCCGGGTACGAGCAGTACGTC.

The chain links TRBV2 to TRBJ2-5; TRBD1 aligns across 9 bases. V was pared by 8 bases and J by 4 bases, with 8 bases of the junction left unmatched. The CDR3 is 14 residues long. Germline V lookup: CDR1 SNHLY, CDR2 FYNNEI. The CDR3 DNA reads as TGTGCCAGCGACCCGGGACAGGGATTAGAGACCCAGTACTTC. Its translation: CASDPGQGLETQYF.

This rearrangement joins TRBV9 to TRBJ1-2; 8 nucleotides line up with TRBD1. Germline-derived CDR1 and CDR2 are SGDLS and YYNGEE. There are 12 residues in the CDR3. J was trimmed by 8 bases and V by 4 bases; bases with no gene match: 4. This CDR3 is CASSTGTGGYTF. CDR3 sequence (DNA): TGTGCCAGCAGCACTGGGACAGGCGGCTACACCTTC.

The CDR3 protein is CASTLVGGSTGELFF. For the CDR3, the DNA is TGTGCCAGTACCCTAGTCGGGGGGTCCACCGGGGAGCTGTTTTTT. The gene calls are TRBV7-3 and TRBJ2-2, with TRBD2 matching over 7 bases. With 9 bases clipped from V and 4 bases from J, the junction kept 11 bases outside the gene matches. CDR3 size: 15 residues. The V gene's germline CDR1 is SGHTA and CDR2 FQGTGA.

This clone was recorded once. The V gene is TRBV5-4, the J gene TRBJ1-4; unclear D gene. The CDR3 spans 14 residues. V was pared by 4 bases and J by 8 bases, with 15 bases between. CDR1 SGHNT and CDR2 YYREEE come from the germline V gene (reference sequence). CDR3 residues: CASSDGGGGEKLFF. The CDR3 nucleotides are TGTGCCAGCAGCGATGGTGGAGGAGGGGAAAAACTGTTTTTT.

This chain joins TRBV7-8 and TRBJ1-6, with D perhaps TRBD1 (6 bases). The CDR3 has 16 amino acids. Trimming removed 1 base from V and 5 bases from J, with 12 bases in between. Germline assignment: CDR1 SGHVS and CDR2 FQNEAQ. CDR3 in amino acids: CASSLVGTKDNSPLHF. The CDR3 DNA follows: TGTGCCAGCAGCTTAGTCGGGACAAAAGATAATTCACCCCTCCACTTT.

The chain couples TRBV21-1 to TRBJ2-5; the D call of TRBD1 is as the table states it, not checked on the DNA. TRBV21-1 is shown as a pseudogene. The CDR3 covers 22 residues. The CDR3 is CASSTFARDRGGAGLISETQYF. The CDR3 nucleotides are TGTGCCAGCAGCACCTTCGCCCGGGACAGGGGGGGTGCAGGCCTCATATCGGAGACCCAGTACTTC.

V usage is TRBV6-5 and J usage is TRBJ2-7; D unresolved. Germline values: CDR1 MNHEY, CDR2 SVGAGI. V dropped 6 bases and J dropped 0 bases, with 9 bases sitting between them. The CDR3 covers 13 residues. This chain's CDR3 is CASSPGYSYEQYV. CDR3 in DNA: TGTGCCAGCAGCCCCGGGTACTCCTACGAGCAGTACGTC.

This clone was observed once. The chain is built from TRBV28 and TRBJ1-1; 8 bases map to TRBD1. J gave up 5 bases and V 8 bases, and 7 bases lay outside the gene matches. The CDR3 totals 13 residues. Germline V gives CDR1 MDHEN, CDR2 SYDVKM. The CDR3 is CASLGTGVTEAFF. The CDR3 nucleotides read TGTGCCAGCCTCGGGACAGGAGTGACTGAAGCTTTCTTT. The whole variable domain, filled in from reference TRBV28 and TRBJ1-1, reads DVKVTQSSRYLVKRTGEKVFLECVQDMDHENMFWYRQDPGLGLRLIYFSYDVKMKEKGDIPEGYSVSREKKERFSLILESASTNQTSMYLCASLGTGVTEAFFGQGTRLTVV.

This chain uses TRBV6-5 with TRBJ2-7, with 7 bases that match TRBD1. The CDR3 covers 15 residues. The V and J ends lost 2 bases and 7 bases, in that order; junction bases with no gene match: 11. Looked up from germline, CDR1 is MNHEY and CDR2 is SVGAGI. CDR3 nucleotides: TGTGCCAGCAGTTACCTTAGCGACAGGGAAGGGGAGCAGTACGTC. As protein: CASSYLSDREGEQYV.

The CDR3 reads CASMTPGQINTGELFF. CDR3 in DNA: TGTGCCAGCATGACTCCGGGACAGATTAACACCGGGGAGCTGTTTTTT. The chain is built from TRBV5-4 and TRBJ2-2, with 7 bases aligning to TRBD1. Germline V gives CDR1 SGHNT, CDR2 YYREEE (reference sequence). After removal of 6 bases from V and 2 bases from J, the junction contained 10 bases not matched to a gene. The CDR3 covers 16 residues.

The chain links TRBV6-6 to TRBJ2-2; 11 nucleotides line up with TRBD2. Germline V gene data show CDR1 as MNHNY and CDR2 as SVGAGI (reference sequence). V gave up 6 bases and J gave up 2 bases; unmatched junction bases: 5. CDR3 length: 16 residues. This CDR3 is CASSLLAGGNTGELFF. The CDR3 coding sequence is TGTGCCAGCAGCCTCCTAGCGGGGGGTAACACCGGGGAGCTGTTTTTT.